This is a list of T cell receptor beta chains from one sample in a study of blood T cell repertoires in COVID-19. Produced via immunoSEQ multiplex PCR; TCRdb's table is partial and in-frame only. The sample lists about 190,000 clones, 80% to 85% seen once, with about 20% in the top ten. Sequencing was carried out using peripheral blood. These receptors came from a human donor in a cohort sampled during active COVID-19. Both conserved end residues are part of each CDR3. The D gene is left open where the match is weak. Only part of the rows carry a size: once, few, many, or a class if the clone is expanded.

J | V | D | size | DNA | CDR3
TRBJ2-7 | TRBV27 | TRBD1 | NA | TGTGCCAGCAGTTCCCAAAAGACAGGGGTCTTAGAGCAGTACTTC | CASSSQKTGVLEQYF
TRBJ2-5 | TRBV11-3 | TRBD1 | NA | TGTGCCAGCAGCTCAGGGGACAGTAGATATGGGACCCAGTACTTC | CASSSGDSRYGTQYF
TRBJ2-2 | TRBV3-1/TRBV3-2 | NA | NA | TGTGCCAGCAGCCGAGGACTGATTGCGAACACCGGGGAGCTGTTTTTT | CASSRGLIANTGELFF
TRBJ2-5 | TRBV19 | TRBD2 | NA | TGTGCCAGTAGTCCCGCGGGGGGCCCAGAGACCCAGTACTTC | CASSPAGGPETQYF
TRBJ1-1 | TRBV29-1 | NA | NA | TGCAGCGTTGGACAGTACCAAAACACTGAAGCTTTCTTT | CSVGQYQNTEAFF
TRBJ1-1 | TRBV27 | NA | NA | TGTGCCAGCAGTTATCAGGGGAACACTGAAGCTTTCTTT | CASSYQGNTEAFF
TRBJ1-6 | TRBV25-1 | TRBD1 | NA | TGTGCCAGTAGACAGGGAAATTCACCCCTCCACTTT | CASRQGNSPLHF
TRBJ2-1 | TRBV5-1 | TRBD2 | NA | TGCGCCAGCAGCTCACGACTAGCGGGGGGTGTGACCTACAATGAGCAGTTCTTC | CASSSRLAGGVTYNEQFF
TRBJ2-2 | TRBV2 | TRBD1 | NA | TGTGCCAGCATTGAACAGGGGATCTCCGGGGAGCTGTTTTTT | CASIEQGISGELFF
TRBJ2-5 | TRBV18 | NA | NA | TGTGCCAGCTCCGTAAATCCAGGAGGTTCAGAGACCCAGTACTTC | CASSVNPGGSETQYF
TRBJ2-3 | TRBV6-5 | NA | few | TGTGCCAGCAGTTCCTTAGCCGGGAGCGGAGATACGCAGTATTTT | CASSSLAGSGDTQYF